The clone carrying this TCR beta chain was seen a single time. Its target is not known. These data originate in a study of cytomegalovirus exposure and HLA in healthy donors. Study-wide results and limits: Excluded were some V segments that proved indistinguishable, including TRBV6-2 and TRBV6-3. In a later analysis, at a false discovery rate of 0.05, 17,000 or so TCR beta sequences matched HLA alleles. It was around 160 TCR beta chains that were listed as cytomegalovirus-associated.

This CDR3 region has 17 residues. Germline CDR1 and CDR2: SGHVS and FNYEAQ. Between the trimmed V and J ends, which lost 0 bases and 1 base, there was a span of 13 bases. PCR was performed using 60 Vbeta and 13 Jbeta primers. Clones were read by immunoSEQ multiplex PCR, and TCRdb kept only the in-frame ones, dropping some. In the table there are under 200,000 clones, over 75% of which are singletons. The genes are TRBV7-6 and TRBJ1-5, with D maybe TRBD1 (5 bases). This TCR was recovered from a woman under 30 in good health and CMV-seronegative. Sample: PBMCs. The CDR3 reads CASSLAIGQGSNQPQHF. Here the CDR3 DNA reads TGTGCCAGCAGCTTAGCGATAGGGCAGGGAAGCAATCAGCCCCAGCATTTT.